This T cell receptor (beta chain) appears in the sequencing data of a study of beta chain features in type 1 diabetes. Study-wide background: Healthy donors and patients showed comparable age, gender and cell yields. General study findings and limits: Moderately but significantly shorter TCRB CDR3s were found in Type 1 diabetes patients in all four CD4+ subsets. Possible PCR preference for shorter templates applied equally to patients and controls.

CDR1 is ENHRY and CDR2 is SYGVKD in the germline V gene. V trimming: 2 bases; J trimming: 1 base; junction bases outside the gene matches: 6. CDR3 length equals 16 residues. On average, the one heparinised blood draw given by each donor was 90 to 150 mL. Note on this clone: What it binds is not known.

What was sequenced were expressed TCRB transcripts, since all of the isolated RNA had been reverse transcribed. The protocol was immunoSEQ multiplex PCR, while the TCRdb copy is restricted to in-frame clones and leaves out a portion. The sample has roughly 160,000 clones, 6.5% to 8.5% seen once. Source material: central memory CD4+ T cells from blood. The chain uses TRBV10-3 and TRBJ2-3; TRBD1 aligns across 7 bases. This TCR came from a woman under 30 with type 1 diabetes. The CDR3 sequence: CAISEVATGGTDTQYF. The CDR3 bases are TGTGCCATCAGTGAGGTCGCCACAGGGGGCACAGATACGCAGTATTTT.